Listed here is a single T cell receptor beta chain. What it binds is unknown. The data were obtained in a study of T cells expressing NK-cell markers. Across the study: CD3+CD56+NKG2C+, CD3+CD56+NKG2C- and CD3+CD56-NKG2C+ T cells, once sorted, supplied the TCR beta repertoires. There were seven HCMV-seropositive donors and one seronegative donor among the eight sequenced.

Looked up from germline, CDR1 is LGHNA and CDR2 is YNFKEQ. The CDR3 totals 16 residues. Study-wide findings and caveats: As a fraction of CD8+ T cells, dominant NKG2C+ clonotypes reached about 1.0-7.5% in about six donors. Dominance of the CD3+CD56-NKG2C+ fraction by these clonotypes also held in a handful of donors.

TCRdb reprocessed the 5' RACE reads; each CDR3 protein has one entry and no DNA is given. The data show about 140,000 distinct CDR3 sequences, and the top ten clones hold roughly 12%. The sample taken for sequencing was blood T cells: a sorted CD56 or NKG2C T cell subset, CD4+ or CD8+ T cells, or bulk PBMC T cells (not recorded which). The V and J genes are TRBV4-2 and TRBJ2-1; as DNA is missing, the TRBD2 call by TCRdb cannot be tested. This receptor was obtained from a man in his late teens or twenties in good health. CDR3 region: CASSQVGGRIDNEQFF.